This TCR beta chain is from a study of response to subunit inactivated influenza vaccine. TCRdb reprocessed the RT-PCR reads with MiXCR, giving one entry per CDR3 protein. The table records 500,000 to 550,000 distinct CDR3 sequences, 20% to 25% of them present only once. In its sample, this clonotype was seen a few times. CDR1 SGHTA and CDR2 FQGNSA come from the germline V gene. CDR3 length equals 14 residues. V gave up 8 bases and J gave up 5 bases, with 17 bases separating them. The same data also went into a second study, on T cells expressing NK-cell markers. As that study records: Researchers built TCR beta cDNA using 5'RACE template switching with UMIs. It was sorted CD3+CD56+NKG2C+, CD3+CD56+NKG2C- and CD3+CD56-NKG2C+ T cells that supplied the TCR beta repertoires. A handful of donors showed these clonotypes also leading the CD3+CD56-NKG2C+ fraction. Certain NKG2C+ T cell clones were expanded, and their HCMV specificity remained unclear.

The chain uses TRBV7-2 and TRBJ2-3; D is possibly TRBD1 (6 bases). The TCR was taken from a man aged 45 to 65 who received an inactivated influenza vaccine. Material: CD4+ T cells sorted from PBMCs, obtained 11 to 12 days after vaccination. This CDR3 is CASYTDSLQDTQYF. CDR3 bases: TGTGCCAGCTATACGGACAGTCTCCAAGATACGCAGTATTTT.